A single sample gave rise to the 24 T cell receptor beta chains below, sequenced in a study of shared clonotypes between healthy human individuals. Some clones are missing from TCRdb's copy, which holds only in-frame ones; the method was immunoSEQ multiplex PCR. The table lists approximately 2.3 million clones, approximately 93% of them singletons. Sequenced material: naive CD4+ T cells from PBMCs. As to subset: CD45RA+ positively selected. Receptors originate from a man between 18 and 29 years old in good health. Some clones in this sample may be carry-over from other donors' samples.

Here the CDR3 reads CATSRHLSGGNEKLFF. The CDR3 nucleotides read TGTGCCACCAGCAGACACCTTTCGGGTGGTAATGAAAAACTGTTTTTT. V gene TRBV15 combines with J gene TRBJ1-4; D uncertain. The CDR3 runs 16 residues. Germline V gene data show CDR1 as LNHNV and CDR2 as YYDKDF (reference sequence). The ends were cut back, 2 bases at V and 4 bases at J, with 14 bases in the middle.

The V gene is TRBV29-1, the J gene TRBJ2-1; TRBD2 matches at 14 bases. The V gene end was trimmed by 7 bases and the J gene end by 0 bases; junction bases not matched to a gene: 5. Germline-derived CDR1 and CDR2 are SQVTM and ANQGSEA. CDR3 size: 16 residues. The CDR3 loop reads CSGTGTSGSSYNEQFF. CDR3 in DNA: TGCAGCGGCACCGGGACTAGCGGGAGCTCCTACAATGAGCAGTTCTTC.

Notes on this clone: This CDR3 is also generated by other DNA sequences in the sample. The chain uses TRBV30 and TRBJ2-1, with D uncertain. Trimming left V 0 bases short and J 10 bases short, with 10 bases between. The germline CDR1 and CDR2 sequences are GTSNPN and SVGIG (reference sequence). This CDR3 is built from 12 residues. CDR3 residues: CAWSVQGYEQFF. CDR3 DNA: TGTGCCTGGAGTGTTCAAGGATACGAGCAGTTCTTC.

This sequence joins TRBV7-6 and TRBJ2-3; 8 bases map to TRBD1. Germline V CDR1 and CDR2: SGHVS, FNYEAQ. The CDR3 is 18 amino acids. Germline trimming cut 1 base from V and 4 bases from J; bases unmatched to any gene: 13. CDR3 DNA: TGTGCCAGCAGCTTAGGGTCCCCCCAGGGGGCGCTGTCAGATACGCAGTATTTT. It yields the protein CASSLGSPQGALSDTQYF.

V usage is TRBV30 and J usage is TRBJ2-7, with D possibly TRBD1 on 6 matching bases. Trimming cost V 3 bases and J 3 bases, with 15 bases left between them. The CDR3 is 14 amino acids. CDR1 is GTSNPN, CDR2 SVGIG, per germline (reference sequence). The CDR3 reads CAWRDTGSVYEQYF. For the CDR3, the DNA is TGTGCCTGGAGGGATACAGGGTCCGTCTACGAGCAGTACTTC.

This chain joins TRBV10-3 and TRBJ2-1; tentative D call: TRBD2 (6 bases). Trimming cost V 1 base and J 6 bases, with 10 bases left between them. The germline CDR1 and CDR2 sequences are ENHRY and SYGVKD. This CDR3 comprises 14 residues. This CDR3 is CAISELVGGNEQFF. In DNA, the CDR3 is TGTGCCATCAGTGAGTTGGTGGGGGGCAATGAGCAGTTCTTC.

In DNA form, the CDR3 reads TGTGCCAGCAGCTCGACCGGGCGCACCTACGAGCAGTACTTC. Protein sequence: CASSSTGRTYEQYF. The chain joins TRBV28 to TRBJ2-7; D is unclear. This CDR3 spans 14 amino acids. Germline V CDR1 and CDR2: MDHEN, SYDVKM. The germline V and J ends were trimmed by 6 bases and 2 bases, with 14 bases remaining between them.

The chain couples TRBV4-1 to TRBJ1-2; maybe TRBD1 (5 bases). The CDR3 extends over 12 amino acids. Germline lookup yields CDR1 MGHRA and CDR2 YSYEKL. The V gene lost 4 bases and the J gene lost 6 bases, with 9 bases spanning the gap. The CDR3: CASSRLGDGYTF. The CDR3 DNA sequence: TGCGCCAGCAGCCGTTTGGGGGATGGCTACACCTTC.

The V gene is TRBV5-1, the J gene TRBJ2-7; 10 nucleotides match TRBD1. Germline V gene lookup returns CDR1 SGHRS and CDR2 YFSETQ. The CDR3 loop spans 14 amino acids. V was pared by 4 bases and J by 5 bases, with 6 bases of the junction left unmatched. This CDR3 is CASSPGTGEHEQYF. The CDR3 nucleotides read TGCGCCAGCAGCCCAGGGACAGGGGAACACGAGCAGTACTTC.

The chain combines TRBV5-1 with TRBJ2-7, with D possibly matching TRBD1 (5 bases). Germline V gene sequence: CDR1 SGHRS, CDR2 YFSETQ. Deletions cut 2 bases from V and 8 bases from J, with 8 bases between. CDR3 length: 11 amino acids. CDR3 loop: CASSLGQQQYF. CDR3 nucleotides: TGCGCCAGCAGCTTAGGACAACAGCAGTACTTC.

As regards this clone: The same CDR3 is also encoded by other DNA sequences in this sample. This chain links TRBV5-1 with TRBJ1-5, with no clear D. The V end lost 0 bases, the J end lost 7 bases, and 11 bases lay between the germline ends. Per germline, CDR1 SGHRS and CDR2 YFSETQ. The CDR3 is made up of 14 amino acids. The CDR3 coding sequence is TGCGCCAGCAGCTTGGAGGCAGGTCGGCAGCCCCAGCATTTT. Translated: CASSLEAGRQPQHF.

The rearrangement links TRBV7-3 to TRBJ2-6; D assignment may be TRBD1 or TRBD2 (6 bases each). V gave up 7 bases and J gave up 2 bases, with 15 bases separating them. Per the germline V gene, CDR1 is SGHTA and CDR2 is FQGTGA. The CDR3 spans 16 residues. The CDR3: CASTRGGWPGANVLTF. The CDR3 DNA sequence: TGTGCCAGCACCCGAGGGGGGTGGCCTGGGGCCAACGTCCTGACTTTC.

The rearrangement links TRBV2 to TRBJ2-7, with TRBD2 as a possible D gene (5 bases). Germline CDR1 is SNHLY and CDR2 is FYNNEI. The V end was cut by 3 bases, the J end by 6 bases, with 12 bases between. This CDR3 contains 13 residues. In DNA, the CDR3 is TGTGCCAGCAGTGACATAGCGAGAGGCGAGCAGTACTTC. Translating it yields CASSDIARGEQYF.

The genes are TRBV5-4 and TRBJ2-2, with D hard to call. The CDR3 loop spans 14 amino acids. In germline, CDR1 is SGHNT, CDR2 YYREEE (reference sequence). The germline V and J ends were trimmed by 0 bases and 5 bases, with 8 bases remaining between them. CDR3 sequence: CASSLGVGTGELFF. CDR3 nucleotide sequence: TGTGCCAGCAGCTTGGGAGTGGGGACCGGGGAGCTGTTTTTT.

V gene TRBV28 combines with J gene TRBJ2-5; D gene ambiguous. Looked up from germline, CDR1 is MDHEN and CDR2 is SYDVKM. V lost 6 bases and J 0 bases, leaving 5 bases between the germline ends. The CDR3 totals 12 residues. CDR3 sequence reads: CASRRYQETQYF. The CDR3 coding sequence is TGTGCCAGCAGAAGGTACCAAGAGACCCAGTACTTC.

The genes are TRBV5-4 and TRBJ1-2; D is uncertain. V was shortened by 0 bases and J by 4 bases, with 10 bases between the two germline ends. Germline CDR1 and CDR2: SGHNT and YYREEE (reference sequence). The CDR3 has 14 amino acids. Here the CDR3 reads CASSLVGQSYGYTF. In nucleotides, the CDR3 is TGTGCCAGCAGCTTGGTTGGCCAGTCCTATGGCTACACCTTC.

The chain couples TRBV9 to TRBJ2-2; the D gene is possibly TRBD2 (5 bases). This CDR3 has 16 residues. Germline V gene lookup returns CDR1 SGDLS and CDR2 YYNGEE. The ends were cut back, 4 bases at V and 0 bases at J, with 13 bases in the middle. As DNA, the CDR3 is TGTGCCAGCAGCCCGCCGGGAACCGCGAACACCGGGGAGCTGTTTTTT. It is translated as CASSPPGTANTGELFF.

To note about this clone: The same CDR3 can be traced to other DNA sequences in this sample. This chain joins TRBV5-1 and TRBJ2-3; weak D call: TRBD1 (6 bases). The CDR3 is made up of 15 amino acids. Germline values: CDR1 SGHRS, CDR2 YFSETQ. V was trimmed by 3 bases and J by 0 bases, leaving 11 bases between them. The CDR3 bases are TGCGCCAGCAGCTCCGGGACACCTAGCACAGATACGCAGTATTTT. It encodes CASSSGTPSTDTQYF.

The chain recombines TRBV29-1 with TRBJ2-1, with D tentatively TRBD1 (7 bases). The germline V gene has CDR1 SQVTM and CDR2 ANQGSEA. V lost 4 bases to trimming and J lost 2 bases, with 15 bases between them. This CDR3 is 15 amino acids long. DNA of the CDR3: TGCAGCGTTGGGGGCGGGGACAGAGCCTACAATGAGCAGTTCTTC. It codes for CSVGGGDRAYNEQFF.

The genes are TRBV5-6 and TRBJ2-5; 10 nucleotides line up with TRBD2. The V gene end was trimmed by 3 bases and the J gene end by 5 bases; junction bases not matched to a gene: 13. There are 17 residues in the CDR3. Germline CDR1 SGHDT, CDR2 YYEEEE. The CDR3 reads CASSSGLAERGLETQYF. The CDR3 DNA reads TGTGCCAGCAGCTCTGGACTAGCGGAGAGGGGGTTGGAGACCCAGTACTTC.

This clone has just one count. The chain is built from TRBV7-9 and TRBJ2-2; 8 bases align to TRBD1. Germline CDR1 reads SEHNR; CDR2 reads FQNEAQ (reference sequence). V was clipped by 5 bases and J by 6 bases; unmatched bases: 11. The CDR3 consists of 16 residues. CDR3 region: CASSPPTGVTPGELFF. The CDR3 coding sequence is TGTGCCAGCAGCCCCCCGACAGGGGTTACCCCCGGGGAGCTGTTTTTT.

The gene calls are TRBV6-6 and TRBJ2-2; the D gene is possibly TRBD1 (5 bases). From germline, CDR1 is MNHNY and CDR2 SVGAGI (reference sequence). V shed 6 bases and J shed 0 bases, with 11 bases lying between them. The CDR3 is 15 residues long. CDR3 amino acids: CASSPRVTNTGELFF. The CDR3 coding sequence is TGTGCCAGCAGCCCCAGGGTCACGAACACCGGGGAGCTGTTTTTT.

In the case of this clone: Other nucleotide sequences in the sample specify the same CDR3. CDR3 protein: CASSPRTGRNTEAFF. CDR3 nucleotide sequence: TGTGCCAGCAGCCCTCGGACAGGGAGAAACACTGAAGCTTTCTTT. The chain links TRBV7-2 to TRBJ1-1, with 8 positions matching TRBD1. Germline CDR1 is SGHTA and CDR2 is FQGNSA. This CDR3 has 15 residues. The V segment lost 5 bases and the J segment 2 bases; nucleotides outside the gene matches: 7.

This clone showed up just once. The rearrangement links TRBV5-1 to TRBJ2-1; 7 bases are shared with TRBD2. The CDR3 is made up of 15 amino acids. Germline CDR1 and CDR2: SGHRS and YFSETQ. V lost 1 base, J lost 0 bases, and 1 base stayed unmatched. The CDR3 coding sequence is TGCGCCAGCAGCTTGAAGCGGGACTCCTACAATGAGCAGTTCTTC. Its translation: CASSLKRDSYNEQFF. The full variable domain, with the rest looked up from reference TRBV5-1 and TRBJ2-1, is KAGVTQTPRYLIKTRGQQVTLSCSPISGHRSVSWYQQTPGQGLQFLFEYFSETQRNKGNFPGRFSGRQFSNSRSEMNVSTLELGDSALYLCASSLKRDSYNEQFFGPGTRLTVL.